This TCR beta chain was recorded in a study of robustness of blood B and T cell sequencing (dated by TCRdb to 2017 to 2018). Concerning the study at large: The goal of the study was to find out how much peripheral blood is required to reliably describe the TCRbeta and IgG repertoires of an individual. As technical replicates, two replicate TCRbeta cDNA libraries were prepared from one shared RNA pool derived from a single 10 ml draw. Each of the ten independently drawn blood samples had its TCRbeta and IgG repertoires measured. Broad study findings and their caveats: Combining 3 or 4 tubes (roughly 29-45 ml blood) brought coverage of the top 10,000 TCRbeta clonotypes close to saturation. The 1,000 most abundant TCRbeta clonotypes from the pooled draws were found in every single 10 ml sample. One pair of TCRbeta libraries showed evidence of cross-contamination, likely from batch processing; the shared UMI-sequence pairs were removed. The TCRbeta rarefaction curves did not fully level off, which suggests either under-sequencing or many low-abundance clonotypes. EDTA tubes required immediate fractionation, limiting use in multi-site collections. No improvement in the overlap of rare TCRbeta clonotypes was observed when tubes were pooled, implying that much larger blood volumes would be needed for rare TCRbeta clonotypes to be captured. Of the top 10,000 TCRbeta clonotypes in one technical replicate library, 94.8% were also found in the other technical replicate library.

A distance of 7 bases separates the germline ends of V and J, which lose 2 bases and 0 bases respectively. The germline V gene provides CDR1 MNHEY and CDR2 SVGAGI. Counted from cysteine to phenylalanine, this CDR3 has 14 amino acids. Solely the CDR3 DNA is kept, with 42 bases framed from the first base. The library was generated by PCR. The sequencer listed for this sample is Illumina MiSeq. Synthesis of cDNA relied on SMARTScribe reverse transcriptase together with a 5' template-switch oligo that added a universal priming site. A 12-nucleotide random unique molecular identifier (UMI) was carried by the template-switch oligo, and each cDNA molecule was tagged with this UMI. During reverse transcription, TCRbeta transcripts were targeted by chain-specific reverse primers. Uracil DNA glycosylase treatment removed residual template-switch adapters, and cDNA was purified with a Qiagen MinElute kit. The first PCR ran for 20 to 25 cycles with KAPA HiFi HotStart ReadyMix and step-out primers, divided among four 50 microliter reactions. Before any further amplification, the products of the first-round PCR were gel-purified. Illumina Nextera adapters were added in a second approximately 8-cycle PCR, after which libraries were purified and pooled. The UMI barcode for each TCRbeta molecule was captured by a 50-nucleotide 5' read. The study's processing was this. Using the MIGEC toolkit, reads were grouped by UMI into consensus reads. Forward and reverse consensus reads were merged with PEAR to produce final reads. A custom decontamination script removed identical UMI-sequence pairs shared across libraries, treating them as cross-sample contamination. MIGMAP, a wrapper around IgBLAST, was used to carry out V(D)J assignment and CDR3 extraction. TCR clonotypes were defined by identical V gene, J gene and CDR3 amino acid sequence, and CDR1 and CDR2 were left unsequenced. In TCRdb, the public reads were trimmed at Q25 with fastp and aligned with MiXCR, with productive beta chains retained. When rows share a CDR3 protein, they turn into one entry using the most common DNA and genes. The authors' filters were not applied to this entry. In this sample the table shows thousands of distinct CDR3 sequences, around half of which occur a single time. The ten largest clones represent around 25% of the sample.

On this clonotype: The antigen it recognizes is unknown. No much larger clone is present one base from it, and per-base qualities are unavailable.

TCRbeta repertoires were quantified from mRNA rather than genomic DNA, which captures expressed receptors. Leukocytes from the buffy coat were collected into Trizol, and RNA was extracted using the Direct-zol RNA MiniPrep Plus kit with no cell sorting. To separate plasma, buffy coat and red blood cells, EDTA blood tubes were immediately centrifuged at 4 degrees C. In this chain, TRBV6-5 is recombined with TRBJ1-2; the best D guess is TRBD1, with 5 bases matching. Sequenced input: peripheral blood. This sequence originates from a human donor in good health. The DNA reads as follows: TGTGCCAGCAGTTACAGGGGTACTAACTATGGCTACACCTTC. Translated, this is CASSYRGTNYGYTF.